The source of this T cell receptor beta chain is a study of CD8+ T cells in alopecia areata. The wider study: Treatment ran 6 to 18 months, with 6 months of follow-up afterward.

Worth noting for this clone: Its antigen is as yet unknown.

Germline V gives CDR1 SGDLS, CDR2 YYNGEE. The CDR3 is 13 amino acids. V lost 1 base to trimming and J lost 3 bases, with 7 bases between them. Researchers picked out CD4+ and CD8+ T cells from PBMCs by sorting. General observations from the study: The study also sequences resident alphabeta T cells of normal skin in scalp samples.

Sequencing relied on a cDNA template that was reverse transcribed from extracted RNA. The assay was immunoSEQ multiplex PCR, and TCRdb's table has in-frame clones only and misses some. The table has 140,000 or so clones, 51% seen once. Sample: CD4+ T cells sorted from blood, taken at week 0. The TCR sequence derives from a human donor with alopecia areata. The J gene is TRBJ1-2, the V gene TRBV9, with D uncertain. The CDR3 protein is CASSVTGDYGYTF. The CDR3 bases are TGTGCCAGCAGCGTAACCGGGGACTATGGCTACACCTTC.